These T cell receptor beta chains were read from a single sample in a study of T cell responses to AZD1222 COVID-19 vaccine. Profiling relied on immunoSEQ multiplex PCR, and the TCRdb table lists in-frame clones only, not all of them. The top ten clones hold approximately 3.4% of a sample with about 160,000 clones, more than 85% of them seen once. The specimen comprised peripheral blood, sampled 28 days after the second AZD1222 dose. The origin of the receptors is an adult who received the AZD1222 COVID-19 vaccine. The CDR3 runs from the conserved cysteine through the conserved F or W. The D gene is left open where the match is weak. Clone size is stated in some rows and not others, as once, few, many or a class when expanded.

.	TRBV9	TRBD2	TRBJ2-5	TGTGCCAGCAGCGCCCATCGGGTAGCGGGAGACGGGGTAGAGACCCAGTACTTC	CASSAHRVAGDGVETQYF
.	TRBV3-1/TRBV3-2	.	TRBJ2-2	TGTGCCAGCAGCCCAATGAACACCGGGGAGCTGTTTTTT	CASSPMNTGELFF
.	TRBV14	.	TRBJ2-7	TGTGCCAGCAGCCAAGATCTTGAAAGGGTGCAGTACTTC	CASSQDLERVQYF
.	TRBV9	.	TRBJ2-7	TGTGCCAGCAGCGTCGACGGAGAAGCCTACGAGCAGTACTTC	CASSVDGEAYEQYF
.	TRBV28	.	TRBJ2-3	TGTGCCAGCAGTTTGGGGGGAGTGAGGGCAGATACGCAGTATTTT	CASSLGGVRADTQYF
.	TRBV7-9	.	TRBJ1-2	TGTGCCAGCAGCTATCGACAGCTAATCTATGGCTACACCTTC	CASSYRQLIYGYTF
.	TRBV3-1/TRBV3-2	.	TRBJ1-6	TGTGCCAGCAGCCAAGATCAAGAAAATCTCCACTTT	CASSQDQENLHF
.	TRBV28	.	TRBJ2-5	TGTGCCAGCAGTCCCACTGGCCAAGAGACCCAGTACTTC	CASSPTGQETQYF
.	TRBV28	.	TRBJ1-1	TGTGCCAGCGTACAGGGATCCTTGAACACTGAAGCTTTCTTT	CASVQGSLNTEAFF
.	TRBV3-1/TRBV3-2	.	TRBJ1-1	TGTGCCAGCAGCCAAACACAGGTGAACACTGAAGCTTTCTTT	CASSQTQVNTEAFF
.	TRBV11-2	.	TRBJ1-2	TGTGCCAGCAGCTTAAATGGGGAGAGTCGGGGCTACACCTTC	CASSLNGESRGYTF
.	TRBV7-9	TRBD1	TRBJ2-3	TGTGCCAGCAGCTTGCCGTACAGGGGTGGGGACACAGATACGCAGTATTTT	CASSLPYRGGDTDTQYF
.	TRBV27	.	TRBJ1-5	TGTGCCAGCAGTTTATTTACAAATCTGGCTAGCAATCAGCCCCAGCATTTT	CASSLFTNLASNQPQHF
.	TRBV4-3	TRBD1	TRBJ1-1	TGCGCCAGCAGCCAAGAGACAGGGGATGAAGCTTTCTTT	CASSQETGDEAFF
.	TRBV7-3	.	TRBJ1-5	TGTGCCAGCAGCCTTACAGGGAGGGACCAGCCCCAGCATTTT	CASSLTGRDQPQHF
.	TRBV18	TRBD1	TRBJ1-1	TGTGCCAGCTCACCGGACAGGAGGAACACTGAAGCTTTCTTT	CASSPDRRNTEAFF
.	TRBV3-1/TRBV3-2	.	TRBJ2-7	TGTGCCAGCAGCCAAGGGCGCTACGAGCAGTACTTC	CASSQGRYEQYF
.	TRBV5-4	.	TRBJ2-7	TGTGCCAGCAGCTTGGGAGGATTTCGCTCCGAGCAGTACTTC	CASSLGGFRSEQYF
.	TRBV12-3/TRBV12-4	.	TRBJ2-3	TGTGCCAGCAGTTCCTGGCCTGTAGATACGCAGTATTTT	CASSSWPVDTQYF
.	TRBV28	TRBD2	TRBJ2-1	TGTGCCAGCAGTCCCTTAGCGGGAATCTCCTACAATGAGCAGTTCTTC	CASSPLAGISYNEQFF
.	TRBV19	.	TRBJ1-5	TGTGCCAGTATGGGGGGAAGGGGCGGTCAGCCCCAGCATTTT	CASMGGRGGQPQHF
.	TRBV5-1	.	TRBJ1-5	TGCGCCAGCAGGATCGACGGTTATAGCAATCAGCCCCAGCATTTT	CASRIDGYSNQPQHF
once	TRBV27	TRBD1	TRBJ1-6	TGTGCCAGCAGACCACTCCGGGACAGCTATAATTCACCCCTCCACTTT	CASRPLRDSYNSPLHF
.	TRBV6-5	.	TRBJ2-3	TGTGCCAGCAGTAAACAGGGTGGGTGGTCAGATACGCAGTATTTT	CASSKQGGWSDTQYF
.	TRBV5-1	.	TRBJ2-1	TGCGCCAGCAGCTTGGGGTCAAAAGAGCAGTTCTTC	CASSLGSKEQFF